This TCR beta chain was documented in a study of Ad26.COV2.S vaccination and SARS-CoV-2 variants. Study-wide findings and caveats: Recipients of vaccine and of placebo showed similar breadth of their non-spike TCR repertoires.

Treatment described: 15 to 20 received Ad26.COV2.S at low or high dose, single or two shots; 5 received placebo; per-sample allocation not given. Day 63 following the first vaccine or placebo injection was when the samples were taken. Generated by immunoSEQ multiplex PCR, the TCRdb table keeps only in-frame clones and is missing some. The data show 350,000 to 450,000 clones, with around 93% seen just once and around 1.7% held by the top ten. Turning to this clone: Its antigen is undetermined. At the DNA level, this CDR3 is encoded by other sequences in the same sample as well.

The sample in question was peripheral blood, obtained in a trial of Ad26.COV2.S vaccine versus placebo. This sequence was found in a person between 18 and 59 years old who received the Ad26.COV2.S COVID-19 vaccine or a placebo.

The CDR3 reads CASSLGGGPQETQYF. Here the CDR3 DNA reads TGTGCCAGCAGCTTAGGCGGGGGGCCCCAAGAGACCCAGTACTTC. The chain is built from TRBV7-2 and TRBJ2-5, with TRBD2 matching 8 bases. Germline V CDR1 and CDR2: SGHTA, FQGNSA. This CDR3 has 15 residues. V lost 1 base and J lost 1; bases outside the gene matches: 2. Full variable domain (outside the CDR3, taken from reference TRBV7-2 and TRBJ2-5): GAGVSQSPSNKVTEKGKDVELRCDPISGHTALYWYRQSLGQGLEFLIYFQGNSAPDKSGLPSDRFSAERTGGSVSTLTIQRTQQEDSAVYLCASSLGGGPQETQYFGPGTRLLVL.